This T cell receptor beta chain is from a study of blood T cell repertoires in COVID-19. This CDR3 spans 18 amino acids. The ends lost 1 base at V and 0 bases at J; junction bases unmatched: 8. Germline values: CDR1 MDHEN, CDR2 SYDVKM. Assay used: immunoSEQ multiplex PCR; TCRdb lists only in-frame clones, some missing. The sample has about 210,000 clones, roughly nine tenths seen once; the top ten hold roughly 1.2%. The J gene is TRBJ2-2, the V gene TRBV28; 7 bases align to TRBD2. The source is a man aged 30 to 39 with acute or convalescent COVID-19. Material for sequencing was peripheral blood. The CDR3 sequence is CASSLSLAEVSNTGELFF. As DNA, the CDR3 is TGTGCCAGCAGTTTATCCCTAGCGGAGGTATCGAACACCGGGGAGCTGTTTTTT.